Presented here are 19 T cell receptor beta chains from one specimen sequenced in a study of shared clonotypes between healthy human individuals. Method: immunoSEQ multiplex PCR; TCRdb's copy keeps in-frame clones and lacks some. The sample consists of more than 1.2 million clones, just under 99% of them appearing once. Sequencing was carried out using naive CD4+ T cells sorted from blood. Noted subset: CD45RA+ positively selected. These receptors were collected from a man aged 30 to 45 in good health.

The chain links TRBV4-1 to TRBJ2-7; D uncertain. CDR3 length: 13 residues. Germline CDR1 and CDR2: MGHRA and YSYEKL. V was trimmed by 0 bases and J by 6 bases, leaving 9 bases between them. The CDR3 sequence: CASSQEFQAEQYF. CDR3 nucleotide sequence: TGCGCCAGCAGCCAAGAGTTCCAGGCCGAGCAGTACTTC.

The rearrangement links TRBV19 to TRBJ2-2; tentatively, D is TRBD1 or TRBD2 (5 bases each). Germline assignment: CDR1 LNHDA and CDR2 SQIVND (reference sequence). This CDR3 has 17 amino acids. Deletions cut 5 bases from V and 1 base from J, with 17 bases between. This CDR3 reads CASSGHGTLKNTGELFF. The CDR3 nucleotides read TGTGCCAGTAGTGGCCACGGGACCCTTAAGAACACCGGGGAGCTGTTTTTT.

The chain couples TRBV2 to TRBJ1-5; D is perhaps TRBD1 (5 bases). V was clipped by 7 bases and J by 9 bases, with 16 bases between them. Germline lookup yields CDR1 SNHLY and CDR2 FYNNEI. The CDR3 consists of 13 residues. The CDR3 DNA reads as TGTGCCAGCAAAGTGGGACTCCAATCGCCCCAGCATTTT. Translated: CASKVGLQSPQHF.

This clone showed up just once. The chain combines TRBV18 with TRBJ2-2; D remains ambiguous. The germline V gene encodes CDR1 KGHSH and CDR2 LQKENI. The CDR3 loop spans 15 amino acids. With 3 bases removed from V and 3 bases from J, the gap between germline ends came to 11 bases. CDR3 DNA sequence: TGTGCCAGCTCACCTACACGGCCGGACACCGGGGAGCTGTTTTTT. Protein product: CASSPTRPDTGELFF.

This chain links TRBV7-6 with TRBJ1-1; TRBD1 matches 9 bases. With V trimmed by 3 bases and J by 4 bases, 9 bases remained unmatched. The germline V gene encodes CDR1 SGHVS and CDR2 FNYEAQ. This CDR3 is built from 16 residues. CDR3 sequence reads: CASSFGQGLGGTEAFF. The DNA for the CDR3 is TGTGCCAGCAGCTTCGGACAGGGGCTCGGGGGCACTGAAGCTTTCTTT.

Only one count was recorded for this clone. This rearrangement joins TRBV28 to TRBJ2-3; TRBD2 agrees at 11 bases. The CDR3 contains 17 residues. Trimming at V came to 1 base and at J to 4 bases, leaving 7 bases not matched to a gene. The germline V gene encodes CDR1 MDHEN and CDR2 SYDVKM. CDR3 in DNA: TGTGCCAGCAGTTTATCGTTACTAGCGGGAGTCCCAGATACGCAGTATTTT. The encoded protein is CASSLSLLAGVPDTQYF.

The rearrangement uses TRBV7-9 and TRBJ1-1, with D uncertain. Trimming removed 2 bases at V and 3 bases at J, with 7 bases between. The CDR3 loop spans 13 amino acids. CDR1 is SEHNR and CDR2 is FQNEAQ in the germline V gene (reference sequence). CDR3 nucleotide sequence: TGTGCCAGCAGCTTAAGGAGGGACACTGAAGCTTTCTTT. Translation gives CASSLRRDTEAFF.

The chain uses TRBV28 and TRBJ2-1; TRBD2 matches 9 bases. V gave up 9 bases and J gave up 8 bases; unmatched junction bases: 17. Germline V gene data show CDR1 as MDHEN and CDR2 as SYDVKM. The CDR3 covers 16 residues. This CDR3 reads CASEVRQGLAGYEQFF. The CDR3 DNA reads TGTGCCAGTGAGGTCCGACAGGGACTAGCTGGCTATGAGCAGTTCTTC.

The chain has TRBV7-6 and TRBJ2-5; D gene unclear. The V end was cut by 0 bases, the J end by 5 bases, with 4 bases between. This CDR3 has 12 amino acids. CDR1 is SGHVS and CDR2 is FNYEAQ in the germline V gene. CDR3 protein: CASSLASETQYF. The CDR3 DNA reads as TGTGCCAGCAGCTTAGCGAGTGAGACCCAGTACTTC.

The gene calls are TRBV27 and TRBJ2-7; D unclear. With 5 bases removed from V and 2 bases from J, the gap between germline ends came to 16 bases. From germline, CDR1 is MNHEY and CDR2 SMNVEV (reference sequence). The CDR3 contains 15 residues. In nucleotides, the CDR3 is TGTGCCAGCAGTCCGGCGGCTAGGAAAGCCTACGAGCAGTACTTC. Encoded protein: CASSPAARKAYEQYF.

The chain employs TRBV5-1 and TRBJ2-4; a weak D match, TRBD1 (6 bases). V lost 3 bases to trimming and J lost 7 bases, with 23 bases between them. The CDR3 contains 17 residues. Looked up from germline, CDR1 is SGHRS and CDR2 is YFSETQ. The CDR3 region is CASSWTLDSSSKNIQYF. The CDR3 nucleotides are TGCGCCAGCAGCTGGACCCTGGACAGCTCCTCGAAGAACATTCAGTACTTC.

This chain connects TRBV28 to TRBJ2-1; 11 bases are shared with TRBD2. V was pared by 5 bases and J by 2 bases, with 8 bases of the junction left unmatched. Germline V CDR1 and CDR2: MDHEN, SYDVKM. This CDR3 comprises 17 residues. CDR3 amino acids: CASSHSQGLAAYNEQFF. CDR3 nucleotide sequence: TGTGCCAGCAGTCACTCCCAGGGACTAGCGGCCTACAATGAGCAGTTCTTC.

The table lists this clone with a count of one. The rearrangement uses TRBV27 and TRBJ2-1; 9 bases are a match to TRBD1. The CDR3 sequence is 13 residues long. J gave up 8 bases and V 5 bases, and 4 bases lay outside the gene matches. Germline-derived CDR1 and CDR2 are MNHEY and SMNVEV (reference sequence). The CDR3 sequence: CASSHNRGHEQFF. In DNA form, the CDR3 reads TGTGCCAGCAGTCATAACAGGGGGCATGAGCAGTTCTTC.

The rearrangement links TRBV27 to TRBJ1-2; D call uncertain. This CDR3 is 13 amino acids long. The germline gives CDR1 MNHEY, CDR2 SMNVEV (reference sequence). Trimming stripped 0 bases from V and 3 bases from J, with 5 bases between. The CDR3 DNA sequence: TGTGCCAGCAGTTTATCACTCGACTATGGCTACACCTTC. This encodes CASSLSLDYGYTF.

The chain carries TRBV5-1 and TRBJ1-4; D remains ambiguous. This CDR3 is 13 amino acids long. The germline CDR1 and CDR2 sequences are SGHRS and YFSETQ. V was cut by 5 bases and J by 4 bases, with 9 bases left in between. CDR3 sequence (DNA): TGCGCCAGCAGTCCCGGGTTTAATGAAAAACTGTTTTTT. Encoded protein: CASSPGFNEKLFF.

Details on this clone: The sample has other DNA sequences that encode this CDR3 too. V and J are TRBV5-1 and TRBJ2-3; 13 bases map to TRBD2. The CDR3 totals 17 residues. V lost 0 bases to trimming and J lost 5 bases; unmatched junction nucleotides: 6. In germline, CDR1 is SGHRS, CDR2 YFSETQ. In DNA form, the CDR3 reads TGCGCCAGCAGCTTGGAGTCTGGACTAGCGGGGGTAGATACGCAGTATTTT. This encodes CASSLESGLAGVDTQYF.

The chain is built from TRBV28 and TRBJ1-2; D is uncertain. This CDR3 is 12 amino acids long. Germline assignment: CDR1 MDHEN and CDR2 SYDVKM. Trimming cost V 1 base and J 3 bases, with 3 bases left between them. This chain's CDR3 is CASSLYDYGYTF. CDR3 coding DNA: TGTGCCAGCAGTTTATATGACTATGGCTACACCTTC.

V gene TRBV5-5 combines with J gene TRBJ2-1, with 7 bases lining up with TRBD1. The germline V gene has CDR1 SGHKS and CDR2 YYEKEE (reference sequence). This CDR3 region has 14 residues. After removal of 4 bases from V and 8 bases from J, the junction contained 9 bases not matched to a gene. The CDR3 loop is CASSLDRWRDEQFF. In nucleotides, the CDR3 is TGTGCCAGCAGCCTGGACAGGTGGCGCGATGAGCAGTTCTTC.

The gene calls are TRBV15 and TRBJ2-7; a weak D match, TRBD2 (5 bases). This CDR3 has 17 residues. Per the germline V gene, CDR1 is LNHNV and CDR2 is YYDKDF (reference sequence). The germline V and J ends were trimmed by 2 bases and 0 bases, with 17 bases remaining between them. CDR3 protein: CATSRHGGGRGSYEQYF. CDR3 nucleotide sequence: TGTGCCACCAGCAGACATGGCGGCGGGCGCGGCTCCTACGAGCAGTACTTC.